A selection of T cell receptor beta chains follows, all from one sample in a study of blood T cell repertoires in COVID-19. Measured with immunoSEQ multiplex PCR; TCRdb has only the in-frame clones, and not every one. Of fewer than 350,000 clones in the sample, more than 70% were seen once. The specimen was peripheral blood. The receptors were sampled from a woman in her sixties with COVID-19, enrolled during active disease. The CDR3 runs from the conserved cysteine through the conserved F or W. The order of the fields is CDR3 protein, V gene, J gene.

CDR3aa: CASSLVLAGGYEQYF
v_gene: TRBV7-2
j_gene: TRBJ2-7

CDR3aa: CASSLAGQAYGYTF
v_gene: TRBV7-9
j_gene: TRBJ1-2

CDR3aa: CACTKPENTEAFF
v_gene: TRBV5-5
j_gene: TRBJ1-1

CDR3aa: CASKSGLPNTEAFF
v_gene: TRBV6-5
j_gene: TRBJ1-1

CDR3aa: CASSFLGANEQFF
v_gene: TRBV12-3/TRBV12-4
j_gene: TRBJ2-1

CDR3aa: CASSLGDRASGTIYF
v_gene: TRBV5-1
j_gene: TRBJ1-3

CDR3aa: CATSKDRNYGYTF
v_gene: TRBV24-1
j_gene: TRBJ1-2

CDR3aa: CASSQPRTARVEAFF
v_gene: TRBV5-6
j_gene: TRBJ1-1

CDR3aa: CASRPGEYGYTF
v_gene: TRBV2
j_gene: TRBJ1-2

CDR3aa: CASSYEGVSGNYGYTF
v_gene: TRBV6-5
j_gene: TRBJ1-2

CDR3aa: CASEAREDSTDTQYF
v_gene: TRBV2
j_gene: TRBJ2-3

CDR3aa: CASGRDNEAFF
v_gene: TRBV12-5
j_gene: TRBJ1-1

CDR3aa: CASSQEGQGGSPLHF
v_gene: TRBV4-1
j_gene: TRBJ1-6

CDR3aa: CASSWTSGGSTDTQYF
v_gene: TRBV5-4
j_gene: TRBJ2-3

CDR3aa: CASSPTGGEAFF
v_gene: TRBV11-3
j_gene: TRBJ1-1

CDR3aa: CASSYSFGDYGYTF
v_gene: TRBV6-5
j_gene: TRBJ1-2

CDR3aa: CASSPLPVAETQYF
v_gene: TRBV18
j_gene: TRBJ2-5

CDR3aa: CASDRVNYGYTF
v_gene: TRBV2
j_gene: TRBJ1-2

CDR3aa: CASSQERGGRTDTQYF
v_gene: TRBV4-1
j_gene: TRBJ2-3

CDR3aa: CASSPWGGGKNIQYF
v_gene: TRBV5-4
j_gene: TRBJ2-4

CDR3aa: CASSLVQENTEAFF
v_gene: TRBV7-9
j_gene: TRBJ1-1

CDR3aa: CASSFDTFDISPLHF
v_gene: TRBV7-9
j_gene: TRBJ1-6

CDR3aa: CASSLRQGYGYTF
v_gene: TRBV27
j_gene: TRBJ1-2

CDR3aa: CASKGTGYNEQYF
v_gene: TRBV2
j_gene: TRBJ2-7

CDR3aa: CASRPSRGGETQYF
v_gene: TRBV5-4
j_gene: TRBJ2-5

CDR3aa: CASSETPRAGNTEAFF
v_gene: TRBV6-1
j_gene: TRBJ1-1

CDR3aa: CATSSQTGTNYGYTF
v_gene: TRBV15
j_gene: TRBJ1-2

CDR3aa: CASSYSSGGQETQYF
v_gene: TRBV6-6
j_gene: TRBJ2-5

CDR3aa: CASSEKAGGVFHREQFF
v_gene: TRBV6-1
j_gene: TRBJ2-1

CDR3aa: CASSPTGTNLGETQYF
v_gene: TRBV28
j_gene: TRBJ2-5

CDR3aa: CASSEGDSITEAFF
v_gene: TRBV6-1
j_gene: TRBJ1-1

CDR3aa: CANSPGDSTAGGETQYF
v_gene: TRBV5-1
j_gene: TRBJ2-5

CDR3aa: CASSFRDPSTDTQYF
v_gene: TRBV5-5
j_gene: TRBJ2-3

CDR3aa: CASSLMGGYNSPLHF
v_gene: TRBV7-9
j_gene: TRBJ1-6

CDR3aa: CVRSPGGQDGYTF
v_gene: TRBV7-5
j_gene: TRBJ1-2

CDR3aa: CSASFPGQGSYEQYF
v_gene: TRBV20-1
j_gene: TRBJ2-7

CDR3aa: CASSRDREGAYNSPLHF
v_gene: TRBV27
j_gene: TRBJ1-6

CDR3aa: CASSIGRNYEQYF
v_gene: TRBV19
j_gene: TRBJ2-7

CDR3aa: CASSPPGLPNADTQYF
v_gene: TRBV5-8
j_gene: TRBJ2-3

CDR3aa: CASSSRDNNQPQHF
v_gene: TRBV7-9
j_gene: TRBJ1-5